This T cell receptor beta chain was identified during a study of T-cell memory formation after mild COVID-19. The wider study: Largely, TCR clusters stayed within a single donor.

Study results and limitations: There was a balanced CD4/CD8 profile in clones contracting day 15 to 85, and later expanders leaned CD4+.

One entry per CDR3 protein, called by TCRdb with MiXCR from the 5' RACE reads. The profile shows approximately 390,000 distinct CDR3 sequences, 16% of them singletons. This clonotype was seen a few times. The antigen is unknown. Unmatched junction bases numbered 11, after V lost 1 base and J lost 3 bases. The V gene's germline CDR1 is SGHRS and CDR2 YFSETQ. The CDR3 totals 18 residues. V usage is TRBV5-1 and J usage is TRBJ2-2; TRBD2 aligns across 8 bases. The sequenced sample was PBMCs or a T cell subset sorted from them (not recorded which). The origin of this receptor is a man younger than 35 who had mild COVID-19 (a few samples of this study predate the infection). Cell type and time point are not known. CDR3 amino acids: CASSLFTRTSLDTGELFF. In DNA form, the CDR3 reads TGCGCCAGCAGCTTGTTCACCAGGACTAGCCTGGACACCGGGGAGCTGTTTTTT.